One sample yielded the 25 T cell receptor beta chains listed below, sequenced in a study of blood T cells in healthy people across ages. A second PCR of about 7 to 12 cycles used a sample-barcoded 5' primer and a J-beta primer mix. Using its own MiXCR run on the 5' RACE reads, TCRdb lists one record per CDR3 protein. The sample holds around 520,000 distinct CDR3 sequences, 27% seen once. The sample was also reused in another study, on T cells of mothers and their children.

The source material was blood. The receptors here all came from a boy aged 2 to 10 in good health.

The rearrangement uses TRBV7-6 and TRBJ2-2; the match to TRBD2 covers 7 bases. After removal of 2 bases from V and 2 bases from J, the junction contained 11 bases not matched to a gene. The CDR3 sequence is 18 residues long. CDR1 is SGHVS and CDR2 is FNYEAQ in the germline V gene. The CDR3, as DNA: TGTGCCAGCAGCTTACCCCGGGAGGTAGCGGTTAACACCGGGGAGCTGTTTTTT. It yields the protein CASSLPREVAVNTGELFF.

This clonotype was observed a few times. This chain links TRBV18 with TRBJ2-2, with 10 bases that match TRBD1. CDR1 is KGHSH and CDR2 is LQKENI in the germline V gene. CDR3 size: 17 residues. Trimming removed 0 bases from V and 6 bases from J; junction bases left unmatched: 7. CDR3 DNA: TGTGCCAGCTCACCACCGGAAGGGACAGGGGCCTCCGGGGAGCTGTTTTTT. The encoded protein is CASSPPEGTGASGELFF.

This clonotype was seen more than once but under ten times. The gene calls are TRBV4-1 and TRBJ2-3; no clear D. The ends were cut back, 1 base at V and 4 bases at J, with 9 bases in the middle. This CDR3 spans 14 amino acids. The V gene's germline CDR1 is MGHRA and CDR2 YSYEKL. The CDR3 region has the DNA TGCGCCAGCAGCCAAGCGTTCGGGCCAGATACGCAGTATTTT. Protein: CASSQAFGPDTQYF.

J is TRBJ1-5 and V is TRBV5-5; no firm D call. CDR3 length equals 15 residues. CDR1 and CDR2 from the germline V gene are SGHKS and YYEKEE (reference sequence). The V end lost 4 bases, the J end lost 5 bases, and 16 bases lay between the germline ends. CDR3 amino acids: CASSPDSSPYQPQHF. As DNA, the CDR3 is TGTGCCAGCAGCCCCGATAGTTCCCCGTATCAGCCCCAGCATTTT.

This clonotype was found a few times. The genes are TRBV9 and TRBJ2-2; 12 bases map to TRBD2. The CDR3 extends over 20 amino acids. Losses at the gene ends were 4 bases for V and 4 bases for J; bases not matched to a gene: 17. From germline, CDR1 is SGDLS and CDR2 YYNGEE. This CDR3 is CASSPRLAGAFLYPTGELFF. The CDR3 nucleotides are TGTGCCAGCAGCCCTCGACTAGCGGGGGCCTTCCTTTACCCCACCGGGGAGCTGTTTTTT.

This clonotype was detected only a few times. The chain is built from TRBV6-1 and TRBJ2-1, with D unclear. Trimming took off 4 bases at V and 3 bases at J, with 7 bases between the two ends. This CDR3 region has 13 residues. CDR1 is MNHNS and CDR2 is SASEGT in the germline V gene. The CDR3 protein is CASSVNSYNEQFF. CDR3 in DNA: TGTGCCAGCAGTGTGAACAGCTACAATGAGCAGTTCTTC.

About this clonotype: This may come from a read error, since a much larger clone is one base off. The V gene is TRBV5-1, the J gene TRBJ2-5, with 7 bases that match TRBD1. The CDR3 is made up of 12 amino acids. Per the germline V gene, CDR1 is SGHRS and CDR2 is YFSETQ. V trimming: 4 bases; J trimming: 13 bases; junction bases outside the gene matches: 10. The DNA of the CDR3 is TGCGCCAGCAGCAAAGGGACAGCCCCCTGGTACTTC. This gives the protein CASSKGTAPWYF.

This chain uses TRBV29-1 with TRBJ1-2, with D unresolved. There are 12 residues in the CDR3. V lost 3 bases, J lost 8 bases, and 13 bases lay in between. Germline assignment: CDR1 SQVTM and CDR2 ANQGSEA. The CDR3 DNA is TGCAGCGTTGAGCCGGGGTCGGGGGGCTACACCTTC. Protein sequence: CSVEPGSGGYTF. The full variable domain, rest sourced from reference TRBV29-1 and TRBJ1-2, is SAVISQKPSRDICQRGTSLTIQCQVDSQVTMMFWYRQQPGQSLTLIATANQGSEATYESGFVIDKFPISRPNLTFSTLTVSNMSPEDSSIYLCSVEPGSGGYTFGSGTRLTVV.

This clonotype was found a few times. The chain joins TRBV20-1 to TRBJ2-4; TRBD2 matches at 7 bases. V shed 1 base and J 9 bases; nucleotides not matched to a gene: 6. The CDR3 runs 13 residues. Germline CDR1 DFQATT, CDR2 SNEGSKA (reference sequence). The CDR3 reads CSARVGGRPIQYF. DNA for the CDR3: TGCAGTGCTAGAGTCGGGGGGAGGCCCATTCAGTACTTC.

This clonotype was seen a few times. The chain employs TRBV7-9 and TRBJ1-4; D is unclear. The CDR3 loop spans 14 amino acids. V lost 4 bases and J 8 bases, leaving 14 bases between the germline ends. Germline loops: CDR1 SEHNR, CDR2 FQNEAQ (reference sequence). As DNA, the CDR3 is TGTGCCAGCAGCTACGGACTGGGCTGGGAAAAACTGTTTTTT. Translating gives CASSYGLGWEKLFF.

This clonotype has just a few counts. The chain carries TRBV11-3 and TRBJ2-5, with 14 nucleotides matching TRBD2. Matching the DNA end better, TRBJ2-1 makes the J call doubtful. Germline-derived CDR1 and CDR2 are SGHNT and YENEEA. The CDR3 contains 15 residues. CDR3 DNA sequence: TGTGCCAGCAGCCCTCGGACTAGCGGGGGGAATGAGCAGTTCTTC. It encodes CASSPRTSGGNEQFF.

The chain has TRBV25-1 and TRBJ1-5, with TRBD1 matching over 9 bases. Germline V gene sequence: CDR1 MGHDK, CDR2 SYGVNS. This CDR3 region has 16 residues. Trimming cost V 2 bases and J 1 base; bases outside gene matches: 3. CDR3 in DNA: TGTGCCAGCAGTGAAGGGACAGGGCTGAGCAATCAGCCCCAGCATTTT. This codes for CASSEGTGLSNQPQHF.

This clonotype appeared a few times. The rearrangement uses TRBV6-6 and TRBJ1-4; D may be TRBD1 (6 bases). Per germline, CDR1 MNHNY and CDR2 SVGAGI (reference sequence). V lost 3 bases to trimming and J lost 8 bases, with 13 bases between them. There are 14 residues in the CDR3. CDR3 DNA sequence: TGTGCCAGCAGTTATCTGGGGGCACGAGAAAAACTGTTTTTT. Protein: CASSYLGAREKLFF.

This clonotype appeared a few times. The rearrangement uses TRBV12-3 or TRBV12-4 and TRBJ2-4, with D perhaps matching TRBD2 (6 bases). Trimming took off 6 bases at V and 10 bases at J, with 19 bases between the two ends. The CDR3 runs 14 residues. This chain's CDR3 is CASSLGPHLAIQYF. In DNA form, the CDR3 reads TGTGCCAGCAGCCTTGGACCCCACCTAGCGATTCAGTACTTC.

This clonotype has at least ten counts. The chain joins TRBV12-3 or TRBV12-4 to TRBJ2-2; 13 bases map to TRBD2. With 3 bases clipped from V and 7 bases from J, the junction kept 2 bases outside the gene matches. CDR3 length: 15 residues. As DNA, the CDR3 is TGTGCCAGCAGTTTTGGGACTAGCGGGGTCGGGGAGCTGTTTTTT. As protein: CASSFGTSGVGELFF.

V and J are TRBV10-3 and TRBJ2-2, with 10 bases identical to TRBD2. Losses at the gene ends were 4 bases for V and 1 base for J; bases not matched to a gene: 0. Germline V gene data show CDR1 as ENHRY and CDR2 as SYGVKD. This CDR3 is 15 amino acids long. This chain's CDR3 is CAISGTSGNTGELFF. As DNA, the CDR3 is TGTGCCATCAGTGGGACTAGCGGGAACACCGGGGAGCTGTTTTTT.

This clonotype was seen a few times. The rearrangement joins TRBV6-1 to TRBJ2-5, with 7 bases lining up with TRBD1. CDR3 length equals 15 residues. Germline-derived CDR1 and CDR2 are MNHNS and SASEGT. The ends lost 4 bases at V and 5 bases at J; junction bases unmatched: 10. CDR3 DNA: TGTGCCAGCAGTGTCTATTGGGACAGACGGGAGACCCAGTACTTC. This gives the protein CASSVYWDRRETQYF.

This chain links TRBV3-1 with TRBJ2-1; D gene ambiguous. CDR3 length equals 15 residues. V lost 4 bases, J lost 8 bases, and 18 bases lay in between. Germline V gene lookup returns CDR1 LGHDT and CDR2 YNNKEL (reference sequence). The CDR3 loop is CASSREALAGYEQFF. The CDR3 bases are TGTGCCAGCAGCCGAGAGGCGTTAGCTGGCTATGAGCAGTTCTTC.

To note about this clonotype: The junction and the germline gene differ at one end; a read error may be behind it. The rearrangement uses TRBV12-3 or TRBV12-4 and TRBJ1-6; D ambiguous. CDR3 length equals 13 residues. As DNA, the CDR3 is TGCGCCAGCACAGACGGATATAATTCACCCCCCCACTTT. It encodes CASTDGYNSPPHF.

The chain has TRBV20-1 and TRBJ2-1, with D hard to call. Germline loops: CDR1 DFQATT, CDR2 SNEGSKA (reference sequence). V was cut by 1 base and J by 7 bases, with 17 bases left in between. The CDR3 length is 15 residues. For the CDR3, the DNA is TGCAGTGCTAGAGGGTCGGGCGGAGTGGGAAATGAGCAGTTCTTC. Translation gives CSARGSGGVGNEQFF.

J is TRBJ2-1 and V is TRBV30; tentative D call: TRBD1 (5 bases). V lost 4 bases, J lost 7 bases, and 11 bases lay in between. The CDR3 consists of 12 residues. CDR1 and CDR2 from the germline V gene are GTSNPN and SVGIG (reference sequence). The CDR3 DNA sequence: TGTGCCTGGATGGGGTCAGGGAATGAGCAGTTCTTC. This sequence encodes CAWMGSGNEQFF.

V and J are TRBV4-2 and TRBJ2-1, with D possibly being TRBD1 or TRBD2 (6 bases each). V dropped 1 base and J dropped 9 bases, with 10 bases sitting between them. The length of the CDR3 is 13 residues. Germline V CDR1 and CDR2: LGHNA, YNFKEQ. CDR3 nucleotide sequence: TGTGCCAGCAGCCAAGGAGGGGGGTCTGAGCAGTTCTTC. Protein product: CASSQGGGSEQFF.

The sample holds a few counts of this clonotype. The chain carries TRBV29-1 and TRBJ2-1; 7 nucleotides line up with TRBD2. Germline V gene data show CDR1 as SQVTM and CDR2 as ANQGSEA. The CDR3 extends over 14 amino acids. The J segment lost 4 bases and the V segment lost 7 bases, leaving 10 bases of the junction unmatched. CDR3 sequence (DNA): TGCAGCGCCGAAGGGCTAGCGGCATACAATGAGCAGTTCTTC. This gives the protein CSAEGLAAYNEQFF.

Regarding this clonotype: A read error may produce the germline difference seen at one junction end. V gene TRBV27 combines with J gene TRBJ2-5; D may be TRBD1 or TRBD2 (5 bases each). The length of the CDR3 is 14 residues. Germline CDR1 MNHEY, CDR2 SMNVEV (reference sequence). In DNA form, the CDR3 reads TGTGCCAGCAGTTTCGGAAGGGACCAAGAAACCCAGTACTTC. It is translated as CASSFGRDQETQYF.

The J gene is TRBJ2-7, the V gene TRBV9; TRBD1 matches at 9 bases. Losses at the gene ends were 4 bases for V and 7 bases for J; bases not matched to a gene: 9. CDR3 length equals 14 residues. Per germline, CDR1 SGDLS and CDR2 YYNGEE. This chain's CDR3 is CASSHKDRGMEQYF. In DNA, the CDR3 is TGTGCCAGCAGCCACAAGGACAGGGGAATGGAGCAGTACTTC.